This TCR beta chain was identified in a study of T cell repertoires in cytomegalovirus infection. As for the study in general: It was the public TCR beta signatures that indicated both CMV infection and matching HLA type.

The sample holds many counts of this clonotype. The antigen is undetermined. TCRdb re-analysed the reads in MiXCR, keeping a single row per CDR3 protein. The repertoire holds approximately 500,000 distinct CDR3 sequences, with over 9% as singletons. The study, taken as a whole, reports: In two of eight donors, the top clonotype was HLA-C-restricted CMV-specific.

J was trimmed by 1 base and V by 7 bases; bases with no gene match: 10. CDR3 size: 16 residues. Germline V gene data show CDR1 as MNHNS and CDR2 as SASEGT. The sequence came from a human donor in good health (CMV status not recorded). Some clones in this sample may be carry-over from other donors' samples. Sequencing used PBMCs. The chain joins TRBV6-1 to TRBJ2-3, with TRBD2 identical over 8 bases. The CDR3 here is CASNGVAGLGTDTQYF. In nucleotides, the CDR3 is TGTGCCAGCAATGGAGTAGCGGGACTAGGCACAGATACGCAGTATTTT.